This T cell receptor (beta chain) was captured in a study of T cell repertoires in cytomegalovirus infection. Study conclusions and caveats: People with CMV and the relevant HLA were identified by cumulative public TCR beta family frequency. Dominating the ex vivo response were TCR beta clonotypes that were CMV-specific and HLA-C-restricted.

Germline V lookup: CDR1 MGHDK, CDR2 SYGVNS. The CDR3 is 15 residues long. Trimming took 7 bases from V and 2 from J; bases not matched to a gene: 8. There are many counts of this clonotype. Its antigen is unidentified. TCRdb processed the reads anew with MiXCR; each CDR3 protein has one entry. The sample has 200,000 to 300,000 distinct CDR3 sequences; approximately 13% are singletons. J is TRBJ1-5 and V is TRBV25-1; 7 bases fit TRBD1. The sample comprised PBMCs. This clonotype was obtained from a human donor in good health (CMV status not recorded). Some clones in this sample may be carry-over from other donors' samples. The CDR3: CASTPDRDGNQPQHF. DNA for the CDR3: TGTGCCAGCACCCCCGACAGGGACGGCAATCAGCCCCAGCATTTT.